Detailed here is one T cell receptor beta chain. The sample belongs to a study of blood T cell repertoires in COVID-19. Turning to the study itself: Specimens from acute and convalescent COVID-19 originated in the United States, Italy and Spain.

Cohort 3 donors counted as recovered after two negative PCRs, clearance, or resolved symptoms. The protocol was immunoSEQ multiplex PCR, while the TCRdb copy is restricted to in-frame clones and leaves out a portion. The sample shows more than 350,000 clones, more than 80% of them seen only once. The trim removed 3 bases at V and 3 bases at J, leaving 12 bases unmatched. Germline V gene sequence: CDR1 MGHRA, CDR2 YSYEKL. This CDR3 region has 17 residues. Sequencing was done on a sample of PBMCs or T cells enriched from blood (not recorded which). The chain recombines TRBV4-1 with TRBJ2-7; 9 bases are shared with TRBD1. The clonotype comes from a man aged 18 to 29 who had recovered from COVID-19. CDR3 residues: CASSQISGPGQGYEQYF. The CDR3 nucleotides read TGCGCCAGCAGCCAGATCAGCGGCCCGGGACAGGGCTACGAGCAGTACTTC.